This TCR beta chain was identified during a study of shared clonotypes between healthy human individuals. General study results and limits: Generally, naive subsets came out with larger estimated richness than memory subsets.

Genomic DNA from each subset was divided evenly over several immunoSEQ plates. About 33,000 T cell genomes (approximately 190 ng DNA) went into each sorted-subset replicate. In the study's own analysis: Filtering differed because ImmunoSEQ produced junction-only sequences that carried no quality scores. Method: immunoSEQ multiplex PCR; TCRdb's copy keeps in-frame clones and lacks some. Clone size and V and J calls were adopted from that table, with D and trimming inferred from the DNA. This sample carries approximately 1.1 million clones, around three quarters of them seen once, and the ten largest clones take 0.5% to 0.6%. This clone was detected once. Its antigen is still unknown. Trimming took 4 bases from V and 5 from J; bases not matched to a gene: 10. Germline V gene data show CDR1 as MDHEN and CDR2 as SYDVKM. The CDR3 is made up of 15 amino acids.

This chain links TRBV28 with TRBJ1-2; the match to TRBD1 covers 7 bases. This clonotype originated in a man between 18 and 35 years old in good health. Some clones in this sample may be carry-over from other donors' samples. Sequenced: memory CD4+ T cells from PBMCs. As for subset: CD45RA-negative fraction. The CDR3 here is CASSSSGTATYGYTF. DNA of the CDR3: TGTGCCAGCAGTTCGTCCGGGACAGCGACTTATGGCTACACCTTC.